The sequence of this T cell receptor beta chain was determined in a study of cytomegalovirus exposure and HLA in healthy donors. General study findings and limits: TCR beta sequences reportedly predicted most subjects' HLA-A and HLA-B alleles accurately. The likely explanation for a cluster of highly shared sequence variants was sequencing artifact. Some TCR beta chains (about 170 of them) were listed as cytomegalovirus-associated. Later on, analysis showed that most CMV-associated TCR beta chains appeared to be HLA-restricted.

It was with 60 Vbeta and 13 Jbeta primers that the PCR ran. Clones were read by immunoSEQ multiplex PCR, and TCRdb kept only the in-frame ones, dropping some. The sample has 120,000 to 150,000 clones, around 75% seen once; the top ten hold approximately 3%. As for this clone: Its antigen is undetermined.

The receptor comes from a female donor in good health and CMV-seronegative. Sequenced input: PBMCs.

CDR3 nucleotides: TGTGCCAGCAGTGGATACAGGTCCTACAATGAGCAGTTCTTC. The encoded protein is CASSGYRSYNEQFF. The gene calls are TRBV25-1 and TRBJ2-1; a possible D gene is TRBD1 (5 bases). This CDR3 comprises 14 residues. Germline CDR1 MGHDK, CDR2 SYGVNS. V lost 4 bases and J 1 base, leaving 8 bases between the germline ends.